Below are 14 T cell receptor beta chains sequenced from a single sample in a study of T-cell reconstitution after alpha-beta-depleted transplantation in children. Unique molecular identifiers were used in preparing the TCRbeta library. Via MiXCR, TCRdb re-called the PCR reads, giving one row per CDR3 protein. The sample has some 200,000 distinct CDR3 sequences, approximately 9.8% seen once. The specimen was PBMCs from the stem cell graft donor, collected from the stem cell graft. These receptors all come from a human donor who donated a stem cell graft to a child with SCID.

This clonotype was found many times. The CDR3 nucleotides read TGCGCCAGCAGCTTGAAGTATAAGGGGGAAGAGACCCAGTACTTC. Its translation: CASSLKYKGEETQYF. J is TRBJ2-5 and V is TRBV5-1, with D perhaps matching TRBD1 (6 bases). Germline V gene data show CDR1 as SGHRS and CDR2 as YFSETQ. V was shortened by 1 base and J by 3 bases, with 13 bases between the two germline ends. The CDR3 has 15 residues.

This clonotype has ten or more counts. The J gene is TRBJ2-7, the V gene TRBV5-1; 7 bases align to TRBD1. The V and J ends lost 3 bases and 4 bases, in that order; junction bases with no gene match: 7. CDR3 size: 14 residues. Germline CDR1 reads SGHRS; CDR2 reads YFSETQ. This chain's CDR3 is CASSYGTDFYEQYF. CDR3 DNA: TGCGCCAGCAGCTACGGGACAGACTTTTACGAGCAGTACTTC.

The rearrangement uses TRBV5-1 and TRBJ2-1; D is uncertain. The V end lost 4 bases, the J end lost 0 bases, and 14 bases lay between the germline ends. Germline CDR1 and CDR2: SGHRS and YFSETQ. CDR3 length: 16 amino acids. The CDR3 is CASSTSPVVSYNEQFF. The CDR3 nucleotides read TGCGCCAGCAGCACATCCCCGGTTGTCTCCTACAATGAGCAGTTCTTC. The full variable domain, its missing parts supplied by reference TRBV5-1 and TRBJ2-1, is KAGVTQTPRYLIKTRGQQVTLSCSPISGHRSVSWYQQTPGQGLQFLFEYFSETQRNKGNFPGRFSGRQFSNSRSEMNVSTLELGDSALYLCASSTSPVVSYNEQFFGPGTRLTVL.

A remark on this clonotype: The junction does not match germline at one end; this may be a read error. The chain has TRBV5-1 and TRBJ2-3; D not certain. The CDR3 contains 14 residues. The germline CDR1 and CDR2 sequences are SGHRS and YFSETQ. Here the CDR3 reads CASSLTPYTDTQSF. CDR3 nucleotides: TGCGCCAGCAGCTTGACCCCGTACACAGATACGCAGTCTTTT. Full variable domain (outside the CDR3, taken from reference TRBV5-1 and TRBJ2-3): KAGVTQTPRYLIKTRGQQVTLSCSPISGHRSVSWYQQTPGQGLQFLFEYFSETQRNKGNFPGRFSGRQFSNSRSEMNVSTLELGDSALYLCASSLTPYTDTQSFGPGTRLTVL.

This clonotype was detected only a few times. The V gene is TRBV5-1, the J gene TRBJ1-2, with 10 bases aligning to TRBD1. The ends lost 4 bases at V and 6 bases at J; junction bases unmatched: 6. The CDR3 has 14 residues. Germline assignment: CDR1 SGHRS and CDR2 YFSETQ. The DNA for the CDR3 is TGCGCCAGCAGCGAAGGGGACAGGGGCGATGGCTACACCTTC. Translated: CASSEGDRGDGYTF.

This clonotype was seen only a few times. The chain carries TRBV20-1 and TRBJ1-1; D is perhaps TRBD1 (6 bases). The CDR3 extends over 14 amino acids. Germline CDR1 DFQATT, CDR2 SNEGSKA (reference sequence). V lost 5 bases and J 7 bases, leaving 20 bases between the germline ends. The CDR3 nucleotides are TGCAGTGCTGGCCGCCCGGGCAGGGGTATTGAAGCTTTCTTT. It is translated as CSAGRPGRGIEAFF.

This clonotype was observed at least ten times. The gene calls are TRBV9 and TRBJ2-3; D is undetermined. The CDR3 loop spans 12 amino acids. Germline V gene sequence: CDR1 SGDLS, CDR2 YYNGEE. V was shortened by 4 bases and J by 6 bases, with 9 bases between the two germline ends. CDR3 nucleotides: TGTGCCAGCAGCCAGAAAGGGGATACGCAGTATTTT. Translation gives CASSQKGDTQYF.

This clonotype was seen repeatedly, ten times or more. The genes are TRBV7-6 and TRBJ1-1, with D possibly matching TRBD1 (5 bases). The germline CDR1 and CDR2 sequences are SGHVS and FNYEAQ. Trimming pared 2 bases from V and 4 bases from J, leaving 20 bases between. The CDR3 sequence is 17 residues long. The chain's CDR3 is CASSLSPIGHAGTEAFF. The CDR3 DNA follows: TGTGCCAGCAGCTTAAGTCCTATCGGACACGCGGGCACTGAAGCTTTCTTT.

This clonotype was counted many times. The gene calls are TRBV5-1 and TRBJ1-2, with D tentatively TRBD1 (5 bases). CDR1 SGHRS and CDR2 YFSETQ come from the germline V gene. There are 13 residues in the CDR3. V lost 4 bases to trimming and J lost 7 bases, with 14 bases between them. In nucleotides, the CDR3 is TGCGCCAGCAGCCTCTTAACAGGTGTTGGCTACACCTTC. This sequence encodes CASSLLTGVGYTF.

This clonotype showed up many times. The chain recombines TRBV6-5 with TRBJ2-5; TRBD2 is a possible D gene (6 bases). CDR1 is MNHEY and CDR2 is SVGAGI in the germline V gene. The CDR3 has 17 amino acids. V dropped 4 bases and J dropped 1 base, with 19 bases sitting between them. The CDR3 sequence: CASSSSPALAAQETQYF. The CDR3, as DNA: TGTGCCAGCAGTTCAAGCCCTGCCTTAGCGGCCCAAGAGACCCAGTACTTC.

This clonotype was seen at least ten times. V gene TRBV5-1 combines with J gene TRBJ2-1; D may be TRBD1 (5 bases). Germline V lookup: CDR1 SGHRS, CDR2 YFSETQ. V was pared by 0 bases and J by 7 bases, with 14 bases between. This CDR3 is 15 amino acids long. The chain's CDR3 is CASSLGGGLVNEQFF. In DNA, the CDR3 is TGCGCCAGCAGCTTGGGGGGCGGCCTTGTGAATGAGCAGTTCTTC.

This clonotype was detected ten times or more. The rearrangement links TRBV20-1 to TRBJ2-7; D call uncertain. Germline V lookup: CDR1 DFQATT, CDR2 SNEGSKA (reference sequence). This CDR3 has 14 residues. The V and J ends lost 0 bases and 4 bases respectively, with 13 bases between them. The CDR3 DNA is TGCAGTGCTAGAGAAATGGGAAGGGATTACGAGCAGTACTTC. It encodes CSAREMGRDYEQYF.

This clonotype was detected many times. The CDR3 DNA reads TGTGCCAGCAGCTTAGGACAGGGTAGTAACATTCAGTACTTC. It specifies CASSLGQGSNIQYF. The chain links TRBV7-3 to TRBJ2-4, with TRBD1 matching over 8 bases. The CDR3 runs 14 residues. Germline V CDR1 and CDR2: SGHTA, FQGTGA. The V and J ends lost 2 bases and 7 bases, in that order; junction bases with no gene match: 4. The full variable domain, in which reference TRBV7-3 and TRBJ2-4 provide the parts outside the CDR3, is GAGVSQTPSNKVTEKGKYVELRCDPISGHTALYWYRQSLGQGPEFLIYFQGTGAADDSGLPNDRFFAVRPEGSVSTLKIQRTERGDSAVYLCASSLGQGSNIQYFGAGTRLSVL.

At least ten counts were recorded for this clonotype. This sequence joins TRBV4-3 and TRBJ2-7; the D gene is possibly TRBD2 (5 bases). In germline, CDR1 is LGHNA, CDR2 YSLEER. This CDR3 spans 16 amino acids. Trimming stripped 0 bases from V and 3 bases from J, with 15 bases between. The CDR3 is CASSQEMSPSGYEQYF. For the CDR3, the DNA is TGCGCCAGCAGCCAAGAGATGAGTCCCAGCGGCTACGAGCAGTACTTC.